This T cell receptor (beta chain) was captured by sequencing in a study of control samples from healthy donors and cancer patients. Looked up from germline, CDR1 is SGHNT and CDR2 is YYREEE (reference sequence). The CDR3 loop spans 14 amino acids. Trimming left V 0 bases short and J 0 bases short, with 7 bases between. TCRdb's copy holds only in-frame clones and misses some; the assay was immunoSEQ multiplex PCR. The sample lists 100,000 to 150,000 clones, roughly 92% seen once, with 4.5% to 7% in the top ten. This chain links TRBV5-4 with TRBJ2-7; tentative D call: TRBD1 (6 bases). The specimen was blood. This clonotype originated in a man in his late teens or twenties in good health. The CDR3 is CASSLDRDSYEQYF. For the CDR3, the DNA is TGTGCCAGCAGCTTGGACAGGGACTCCTACGAGCAGTACTTC.